This record concerns one T cell receptor beta chain sequence. This specimen comes from a study of blood T cell repertoires in COVID-19. Study information: Acute and convalescent COVID-19 specimens originated in the United States, Italy and Spain. PBMCs, B-cell-depleted T cells, or T cells were the source of the cDNA or gDNA that made up the material.

Original analysis: The assay estimated nucleated cells by amplifying reference gene primers. TCRdb keeps only in-frame clones here, not all; method: immunoSEQ multiplex PCR. For V, J and clone size, that table is used; D and trimming come from the DNA. The table records 87,000 or so clones, approximately 86% of them present only once. The CDR3 runs 18 residues. Germline CDR1 and CDR2: SGHRS and YFSETQ. With 5 bases clipped from V and 1 base from J, the junction kept 16 bases outside the gene matches. This clonotype originated in a man aged 35 to 55 with acute or convalescent COVID-19. The chain carries TRBV5-1 and TRBJ1-1; 8 bases align to TRBD1. The sample comprised peripheral blood. In nucleotides, the CDR3 is TGCGCCAGCAGTGTATCCGGACAGGGTAGTAGGGCGAACACTGAAGCTTTCTTT. This translates into CASSVSGQGSRANTEAFF. The full variable domain, its missing parts supplied by reference TRBV5-1 and TRBJ1-1, is KAGVTQTPRYLIKTRGQQVTLSCSPISGHRSVSWYQQTPGQGLQFLFEYFSETQRNKGNFPGRFSGRQFSNSRSEMNVSTLELGDSALYLCASSVSGQGSRANTEAFFGQGTRLTVV.